This T cell receptor beta chain is drawn from a study of CD8+CD57+ T cells in acquired aplastic anemia. Looking at the study overall: The average for DNA from sorted CD4+ and CD8+ cells was roughly 3 ug.

Worth noting for this clonotype: Antigen: not known. A read error may produce the germline difference seen at one junction end.

Before being chosen for sequencing, patients had shown CD8+CD57+ cell expansion by flow cytometry. The diagnosis in all patients was severe acquired aplastic anemia. There was no therapy given to any patient before the blood sampling took place. For CDR3 and TCR beta VDJ profiling, genomic DNA was the template used. TCRdb fed the reads into MiXCR, producing one record per CDR3 protein. The table lists 200,000 to 250,000 distinct CDR3 sequences, about half of them singletons. The CDR3 sequence is 13 residues long. Whole-study findings and limits: Overlap between patients and controls comprised twenty-nine CD8+ CDR3 sequences.

The TCR sequence derives from a human donor with aplastic anemia. Sequenced input: sorted CD4+, CD8+, or CD8+CD57+ T cells (not recorded which) from PBMCs. V is TRBV12-3 or TRBV12-4 and J is TRBJ1-1; D remains ambiguous. The CDR3 region has the DNA TGTGCCAGCAGGGGGTTACGGAACACTGAAGCTCTCTTT. Translation: CASRGLRNTEALF.